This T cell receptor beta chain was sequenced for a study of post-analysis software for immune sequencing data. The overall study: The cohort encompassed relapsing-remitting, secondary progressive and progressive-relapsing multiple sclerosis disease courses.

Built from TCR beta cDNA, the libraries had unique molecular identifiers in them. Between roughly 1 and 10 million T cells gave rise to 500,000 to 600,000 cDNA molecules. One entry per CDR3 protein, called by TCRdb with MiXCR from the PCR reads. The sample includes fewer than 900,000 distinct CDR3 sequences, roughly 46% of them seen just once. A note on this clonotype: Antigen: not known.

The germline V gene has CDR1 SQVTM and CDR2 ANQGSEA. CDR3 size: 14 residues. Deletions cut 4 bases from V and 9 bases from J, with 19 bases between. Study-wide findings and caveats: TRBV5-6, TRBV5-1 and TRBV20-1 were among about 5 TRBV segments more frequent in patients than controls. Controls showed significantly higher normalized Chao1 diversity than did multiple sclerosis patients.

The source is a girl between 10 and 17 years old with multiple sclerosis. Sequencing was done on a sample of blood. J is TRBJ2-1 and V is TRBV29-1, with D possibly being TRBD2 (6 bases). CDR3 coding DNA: TGCAGCGTTGCGGCCGGGACTGCCTCTGGTGAGCAGTTCTTC. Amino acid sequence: CSVAAGTASGEQFF.